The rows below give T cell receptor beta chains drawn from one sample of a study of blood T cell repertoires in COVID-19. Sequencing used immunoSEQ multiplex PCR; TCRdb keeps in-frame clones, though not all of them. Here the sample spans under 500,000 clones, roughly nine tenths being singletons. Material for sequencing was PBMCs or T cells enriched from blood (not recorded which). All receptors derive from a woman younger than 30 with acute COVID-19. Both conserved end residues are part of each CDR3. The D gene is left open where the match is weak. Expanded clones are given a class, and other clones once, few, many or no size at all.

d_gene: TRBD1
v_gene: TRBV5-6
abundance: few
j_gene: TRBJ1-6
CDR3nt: TGTGCCAGCAGCTACAGGGGTGGGCATAATTCACCCCTCCACTTT
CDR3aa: CASSYRGGHNSPLHF

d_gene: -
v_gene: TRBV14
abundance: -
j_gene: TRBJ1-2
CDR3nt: TGTGCCAGCAGCCAATCCCAGGGACAAAAACTTAAAATACCCTATGGCTACACCTTC
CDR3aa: CASSQSQGQKLKIPYGYTF

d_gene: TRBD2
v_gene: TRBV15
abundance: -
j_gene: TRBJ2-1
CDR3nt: TGTGCCACCGCGGGGGGGTACAATGAGCAGTTCTTC
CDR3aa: CATAGGYNEQFF

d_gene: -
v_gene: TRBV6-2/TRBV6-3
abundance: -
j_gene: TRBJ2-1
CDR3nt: TGTGCCAGCAGTTACCCAGGGGCCTTCGACAATGAGCAGTTCTTC
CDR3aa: CASSYPGAFDNEQFF

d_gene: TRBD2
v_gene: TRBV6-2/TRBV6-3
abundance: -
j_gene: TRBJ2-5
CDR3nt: TGTGCCAGCAGTCGAGCGGGGACTCAAGAGACCCAGTACTTC
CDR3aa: CASSRAGTQETQYF

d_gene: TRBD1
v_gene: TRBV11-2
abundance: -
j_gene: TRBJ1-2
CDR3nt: TGTGCCAGCAGCTTACAACGGACAGGGATGTACTATGGCTACACCTTC
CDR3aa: CASSLQRTGMYYGYTF

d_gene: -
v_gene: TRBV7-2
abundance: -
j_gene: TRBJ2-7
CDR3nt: TGTGCCAGCAGCCAGGACCATAGCGGTAATTACTACGAGCAGTACTTC
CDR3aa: CASSQDHSGNYYEQYF

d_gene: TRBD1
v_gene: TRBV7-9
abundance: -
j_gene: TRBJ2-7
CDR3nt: TGTGCCAGCAGCTCTCAGGGGGACGAGCAGTACTTC
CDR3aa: CASSSQGDEQYF

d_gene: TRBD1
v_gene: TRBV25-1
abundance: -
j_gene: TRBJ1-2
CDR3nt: TGTGCCAGCAGTTTGTCGGACAGGAGCCCTCTCTATGGCTACACCTTC
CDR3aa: CASSLSDRSPLYGYTF

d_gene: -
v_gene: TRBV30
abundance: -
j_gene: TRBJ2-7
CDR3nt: TGTGCCTGGAGTGTCCGGGAGTACGAGCAGTACTTC
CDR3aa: CAWSVREYEQYF

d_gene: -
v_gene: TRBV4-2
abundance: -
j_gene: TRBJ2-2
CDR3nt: TGTGCCAGCAGCCCGGAACTAGGCGGACGGGGCGGGGAGCTGTTTTTT
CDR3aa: CASSPELGGRGGELFF

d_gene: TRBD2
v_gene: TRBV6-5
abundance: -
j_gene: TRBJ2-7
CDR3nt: TGTGCCACCGCGACTAGCGGGAATGGCGAGCAGTACTTC
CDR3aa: CATATSGNGEQYF

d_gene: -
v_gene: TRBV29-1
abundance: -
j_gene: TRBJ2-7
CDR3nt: TGCAGCGTTAAGGGGGGGGCCTCCTACGAGCAGTACTTC
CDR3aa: CSVKGGASYEQYF

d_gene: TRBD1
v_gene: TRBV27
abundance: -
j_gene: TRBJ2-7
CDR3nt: TGTGCCAGCCGACAGGGGAATATCTACGAGCAGTACTTC
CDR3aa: CASRQGNIYEQYF

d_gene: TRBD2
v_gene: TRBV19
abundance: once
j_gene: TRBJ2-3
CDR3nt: TGTGCCAGTAGTATAATCGCAGCGGGGGGCCGCACAGATACGCAGTATTTT
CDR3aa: CASSIIAAGGRTDTQYF

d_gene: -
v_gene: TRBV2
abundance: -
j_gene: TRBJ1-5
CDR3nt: TGTGCCAGCAGTCCACAGGATAATCAGCCCCAGCATTTT
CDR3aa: CASSPQDNQPQHF

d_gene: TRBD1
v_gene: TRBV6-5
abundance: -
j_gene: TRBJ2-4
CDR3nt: TGTGCCAGCAGTTACTCCGCAGGGGGCGCCAAAAACATTCAGTACTTC
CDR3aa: CASSYSAGGAKNIQYF